This T cell receptor (beta chain) was observed in a study of CD8 T cells in ankylosing spondylitis. Study outcomes and limitations: In synovial fluid and blood from reactive arthritis, some motif variants were previously reported. Typical of ankylosing spondylitis blood, it appeared, was a TCR beta motif of roughly eight highly homologous variants.

This CDR3 is built from 12 residues. V lost 5 bases and J lost 7; bases outside the gene matches: 5. Looked up from germline, CDR1 is SNHLY and CDR2 is FYNNEI. TCRdb independently ran MiXCR on the 5' RACE reads; one entry per CDR3 protein. Found here are under 120,000 distinct CDR3 sequences, around 24% of them singletons; the top ten hold more than 9%. Worth noting for this clonotype: Its antigen is unknown.

V and J are TRBV2 and TRBJ2-7, with TRBD1 matching over 7 bases. This TCR was recovered from a male donor with ankylosing spondylitis. Material: synovial fluid, either unsorted or a sorted T cell fraction (not recorded which). DNA of the CDR3: TGTGCCAGCAGTACCAACAGGGGTGAGCAGTACGTC. Protein product: CASSTNRGEQYV.